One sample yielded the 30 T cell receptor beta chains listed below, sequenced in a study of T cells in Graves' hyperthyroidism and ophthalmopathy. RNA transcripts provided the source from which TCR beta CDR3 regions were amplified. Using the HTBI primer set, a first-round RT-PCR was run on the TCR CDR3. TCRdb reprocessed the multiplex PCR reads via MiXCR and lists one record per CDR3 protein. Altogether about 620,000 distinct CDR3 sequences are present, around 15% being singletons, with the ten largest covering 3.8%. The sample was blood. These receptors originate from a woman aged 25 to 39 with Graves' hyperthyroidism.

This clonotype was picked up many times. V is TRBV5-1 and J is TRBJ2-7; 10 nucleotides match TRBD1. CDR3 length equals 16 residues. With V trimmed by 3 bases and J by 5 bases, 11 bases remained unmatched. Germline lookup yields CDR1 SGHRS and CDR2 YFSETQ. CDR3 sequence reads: CASSSPPGQGDHEQYF. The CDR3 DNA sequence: TGCGCCAGCAGCTCCCCACCTGGACAGGGGGACCACGAGCAGTACTTC. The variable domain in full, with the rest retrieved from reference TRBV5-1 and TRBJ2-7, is KAGVTQTPRYLIKTRGQQVTLSCSPISGHRSVSWYQQTPGQGLQFLFEYFSETQRNKGNFPGRFSGRQFSNSRSEMNVSTLELGDSALYLCASSSPPGQGDHEQYFGPGTRLTVT.

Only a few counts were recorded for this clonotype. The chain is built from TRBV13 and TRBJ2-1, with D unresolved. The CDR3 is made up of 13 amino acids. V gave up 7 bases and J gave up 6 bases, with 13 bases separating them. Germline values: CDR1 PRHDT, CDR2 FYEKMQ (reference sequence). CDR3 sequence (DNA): TGTGCCAGCACCCCGATGGCAGCCAATGAGCAGTTCTTC. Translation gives CASTPMAANEQFF.

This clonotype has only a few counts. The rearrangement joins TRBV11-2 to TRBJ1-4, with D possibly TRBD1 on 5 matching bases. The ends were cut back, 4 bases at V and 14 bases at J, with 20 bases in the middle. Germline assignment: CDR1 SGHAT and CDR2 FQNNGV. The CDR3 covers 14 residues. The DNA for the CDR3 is TGTGCCAGCAGCTCGCGCCCTTCGGCAGGGCCCCTGTTTTTT. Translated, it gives CASSSRPSAGPLFF.

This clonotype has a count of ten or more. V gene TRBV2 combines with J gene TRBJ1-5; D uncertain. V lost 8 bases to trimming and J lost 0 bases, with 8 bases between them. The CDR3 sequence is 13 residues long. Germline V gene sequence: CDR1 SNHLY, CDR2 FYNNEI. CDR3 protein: CASEYSSNQPQHF. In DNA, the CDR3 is TGTGCCAGCGAATACTCTAGCAATCAGCCCCAGCATTTT. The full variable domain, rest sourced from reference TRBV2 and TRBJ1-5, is EPEVTQTPSHQVTQMGQEVILRCVPISNHLYFYWYRQILGQKVEFLVSFYNNEISEKSEIFDDQFSVERPDGSNFTLKIRSTKLEDSAMYFCASEYSSNQPQHFGDGTRLSIL.

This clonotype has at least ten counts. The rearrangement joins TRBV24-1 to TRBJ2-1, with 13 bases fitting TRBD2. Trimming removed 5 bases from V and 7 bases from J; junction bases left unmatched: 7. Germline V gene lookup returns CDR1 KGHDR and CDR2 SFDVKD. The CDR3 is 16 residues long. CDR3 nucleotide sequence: TGTGCCACCAGTGCGTTGGGACTAGCGGGGACTAATGAGCAGTTCTTC. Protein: CATSALGLAGTNEQFF.

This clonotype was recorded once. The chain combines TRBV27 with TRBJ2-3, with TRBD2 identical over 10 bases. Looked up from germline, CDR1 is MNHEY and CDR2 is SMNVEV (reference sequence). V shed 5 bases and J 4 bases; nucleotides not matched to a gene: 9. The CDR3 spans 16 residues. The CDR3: CASSPEYLAGADTQYF. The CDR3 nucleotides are TGTGCCAGCAGTCCAGAATATCTAGCGGGAGCAGATACGCAGTATTTT.

The CDR3 sequence is CASVGQTGTEAFF. The CDR3 nucleotides are TGTGCCAGCGTGGGACAGACGGGTACTGAAGCTTTCTTT. V gene TRBV28 combines with J gene TRBJ1-1, with TRBD1 identical over 7 bases. The germline V gene encodes CDR1 MDHEN and CDR2 SYDVKM. CDR3 length equals 13 residues. Losses at the gene ends were 8 bases for V and 5 bases for J; bases not matched to a gene: 8.

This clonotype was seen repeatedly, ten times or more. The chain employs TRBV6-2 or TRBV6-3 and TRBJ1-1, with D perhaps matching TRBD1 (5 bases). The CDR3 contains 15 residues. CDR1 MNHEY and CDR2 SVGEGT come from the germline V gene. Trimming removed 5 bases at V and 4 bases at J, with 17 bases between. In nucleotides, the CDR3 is TGTGCCAGCAGTGGGACCGGGACCAAAGGCACTGAAGCTTTCTTT. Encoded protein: CASSGTGTKGTEAFF.

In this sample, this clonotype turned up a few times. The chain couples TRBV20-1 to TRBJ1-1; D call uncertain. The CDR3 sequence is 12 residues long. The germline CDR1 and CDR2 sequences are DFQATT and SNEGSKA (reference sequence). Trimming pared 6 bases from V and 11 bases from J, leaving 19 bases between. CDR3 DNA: TGCAGTGCATTTGTTAATGGCGCGCGGGCTTTCTTT. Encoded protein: CSAFVNGARAFF.

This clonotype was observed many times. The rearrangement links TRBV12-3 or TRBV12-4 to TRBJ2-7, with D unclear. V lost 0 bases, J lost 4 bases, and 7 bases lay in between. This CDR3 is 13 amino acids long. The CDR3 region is CASSLAEGYEQYF. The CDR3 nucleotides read TGTGCCAGCAGTTTAGCGGAAGGTTACGAGCAGTACTTC.

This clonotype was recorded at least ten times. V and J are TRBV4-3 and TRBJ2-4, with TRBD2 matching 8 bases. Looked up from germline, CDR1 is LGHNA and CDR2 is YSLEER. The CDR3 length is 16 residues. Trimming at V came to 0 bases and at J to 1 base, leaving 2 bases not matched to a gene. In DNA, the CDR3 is TGCGCCAGCAGCCAAGATATAGCGGGGGCCAAAAACATTCAGTACTTC. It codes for CASSQDIAGAKNIQYF.

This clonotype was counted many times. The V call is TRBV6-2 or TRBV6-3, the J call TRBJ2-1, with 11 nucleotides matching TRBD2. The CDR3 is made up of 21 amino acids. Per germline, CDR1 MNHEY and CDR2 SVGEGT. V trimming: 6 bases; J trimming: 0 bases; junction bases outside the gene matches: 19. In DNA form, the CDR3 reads TGTGCCAGCAGAAATCCCCGATATGGTGGGACTAGCGGTAGCTCCTACAATGAGCAGTTCTTC. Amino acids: CASRNPRYGGTSGSSYNEQFF.

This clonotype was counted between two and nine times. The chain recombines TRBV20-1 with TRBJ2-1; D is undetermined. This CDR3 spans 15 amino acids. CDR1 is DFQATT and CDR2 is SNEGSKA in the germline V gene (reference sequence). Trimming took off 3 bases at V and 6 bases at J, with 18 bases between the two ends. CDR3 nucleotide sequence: TGCAGTGCTAGCCCCACCAGAAGGCTCTCCAATGAGCAGTTCTTC. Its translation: CSASPTRRLSNEQFF.

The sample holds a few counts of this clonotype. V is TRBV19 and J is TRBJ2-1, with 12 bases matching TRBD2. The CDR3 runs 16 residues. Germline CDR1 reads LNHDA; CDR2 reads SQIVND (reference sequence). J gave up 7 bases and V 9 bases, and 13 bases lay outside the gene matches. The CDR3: CASRLAGVSRENEQFF. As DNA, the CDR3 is TGTGCCAGCCGACTAGCGGGAGTGTCGAGGGAAAATGAGCAGTTCTTC.

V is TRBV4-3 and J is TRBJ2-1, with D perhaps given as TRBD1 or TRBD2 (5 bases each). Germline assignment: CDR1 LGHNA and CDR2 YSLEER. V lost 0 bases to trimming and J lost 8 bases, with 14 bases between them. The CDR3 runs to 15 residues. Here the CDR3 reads CASSQEEWETDEQFF. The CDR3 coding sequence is TGCGCCAGCAGCCAAGAGGAATGGGAGACAGATGAGCAGTTCTTC.

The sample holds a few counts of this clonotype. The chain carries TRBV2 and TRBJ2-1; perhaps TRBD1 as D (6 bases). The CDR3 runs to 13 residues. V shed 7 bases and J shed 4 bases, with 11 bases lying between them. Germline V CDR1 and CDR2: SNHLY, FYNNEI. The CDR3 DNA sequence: TGTGCCAGCAAAGGGGACATTTACAATGAGCAGTTCTTC. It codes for CASKGDIYNEQFF.

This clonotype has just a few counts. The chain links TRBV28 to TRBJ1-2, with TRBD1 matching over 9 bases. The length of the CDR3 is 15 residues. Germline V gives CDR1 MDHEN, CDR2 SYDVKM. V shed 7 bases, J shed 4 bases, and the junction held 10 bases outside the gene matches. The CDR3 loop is CASTIGPGQGYGYTF. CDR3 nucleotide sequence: TGTGCCAGCACTATAGGACCGGGACAGGGCTATGGCTACACCTTC.

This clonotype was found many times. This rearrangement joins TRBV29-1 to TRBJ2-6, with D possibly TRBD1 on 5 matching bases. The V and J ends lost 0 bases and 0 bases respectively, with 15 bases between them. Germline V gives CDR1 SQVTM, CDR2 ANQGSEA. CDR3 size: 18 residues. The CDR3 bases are TGCAGCGTTGAAGACCCAGGGTTTACCGTCTCTGGGGCCAACGTCCTGACTTTC. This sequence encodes CSVEDPGFTVSGANVLTF.

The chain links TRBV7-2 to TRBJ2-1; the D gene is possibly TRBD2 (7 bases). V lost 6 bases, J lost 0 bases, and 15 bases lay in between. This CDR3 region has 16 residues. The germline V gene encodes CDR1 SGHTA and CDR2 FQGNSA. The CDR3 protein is CASRLRGGSSYNEQFF. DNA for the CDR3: TGTGCCAGCAGACTTAGGGGGGGGAGCTCCTACAATGAGCAGTTCTTC. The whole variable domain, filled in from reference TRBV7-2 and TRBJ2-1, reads GAGVSQSPSNKVTEKGKDVELRCDPISGHTALYWYRQSLGQGLEFLIYFQGNSAPDKSGLPSDRFSAERTGGSVSTLTIQRTQQEDSAVYLCASRLRGGSSYNEQFFGPGTRLTVL.

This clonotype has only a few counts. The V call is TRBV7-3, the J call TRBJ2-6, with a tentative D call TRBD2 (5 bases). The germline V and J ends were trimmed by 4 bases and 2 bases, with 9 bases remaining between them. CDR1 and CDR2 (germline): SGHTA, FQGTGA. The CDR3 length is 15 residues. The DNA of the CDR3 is TGTGCCAGCAGCTCCTCGGGGACTGGGGCCAACGTCCTGACTTTC. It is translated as CASSSSGTGANVLTF.

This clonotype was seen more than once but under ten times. The CDR3 region is CASSPGLAGGKFSYEQYF. In nucleotides, the CDR3 is TGTGCCAGCAGCCCAGGACTAGCGGGAGGAAAATTCTCCTACGAGCAGTACTTC. V and J are TRBV12-3 or TRBV12-4 and TRBJ2-7; 14 bases map to TRBD2. This CDR3 has 18 residues. The junction had 10 bases not matched to a gene; V was cut back by 6 bases and J by 0 bases.

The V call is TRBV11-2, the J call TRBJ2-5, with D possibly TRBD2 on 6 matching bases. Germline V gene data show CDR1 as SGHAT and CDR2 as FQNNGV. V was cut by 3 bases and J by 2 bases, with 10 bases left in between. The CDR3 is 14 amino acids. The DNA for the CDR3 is TGTGCCAGCAGCTTCGGACTATTACAAGAGACCCAGTACTTC. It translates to CASSFGLLQETQYF.

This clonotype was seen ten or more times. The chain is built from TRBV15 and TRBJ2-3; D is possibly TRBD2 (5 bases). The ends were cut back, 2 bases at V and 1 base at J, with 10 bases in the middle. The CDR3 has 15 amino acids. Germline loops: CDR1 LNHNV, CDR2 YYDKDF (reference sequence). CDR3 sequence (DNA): TGTGCCACCAGCAGATCGAGGGATGGCACAGATACGCAGTATTTT. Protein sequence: CATSRSRDGTDTQYF.

The CDR3 protein is CASKPGHSLTEAFF. In nucleotides, the CDR3 is TGTGCCAGCAAGCCGGGACATTCCTTGACTGAAGCTTTCTTT. The rearrangement links TRBV27 to TRBJ1-1; TRBD1 might be the D (6 bases). CDR1 MNHEY and CDR2 SMNVEV come from the germline V gene (reference sequence). The CDR3 consists of 14 residues. The V and J ends lost 7 bases and 5 bases respectively, with 17 bases between them.

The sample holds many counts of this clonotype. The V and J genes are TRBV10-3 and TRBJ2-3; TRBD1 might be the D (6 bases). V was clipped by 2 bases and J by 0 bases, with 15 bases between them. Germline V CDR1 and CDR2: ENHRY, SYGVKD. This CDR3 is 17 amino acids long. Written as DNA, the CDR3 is TGTGCCATCAGTGAGCCATACCGGACAGCTAGCACAGATACGCAGTATTTT. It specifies CAISEPYRTASTDTQYF.

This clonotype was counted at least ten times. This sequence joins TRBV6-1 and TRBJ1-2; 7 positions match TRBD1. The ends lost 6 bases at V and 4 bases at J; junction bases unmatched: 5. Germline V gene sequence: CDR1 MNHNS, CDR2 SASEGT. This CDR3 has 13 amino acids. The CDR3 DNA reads TGTGCCAGCAGCGAGACAGGGACCTATGGCTACACCTTC. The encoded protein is CASSETGTYGYTF.

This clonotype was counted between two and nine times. CDR3 sequence: CASSYLLSGELFF. The CDR3 region has the DNA TGTGCCAGCAGTTACCTCCTGTCTGGGGAGCTGTTTTTT. J is TRBJ2-2 and V is TRBV6-2 or TRBV6-3; unclear D gene. The germline V and J ends were trimmed by 2 bases and 8 bases, with 9 bases remaining between them. Germline assignment: CDR1 MNHEY and CDR2 SVGEGT. The CDR3 has 13 residues.

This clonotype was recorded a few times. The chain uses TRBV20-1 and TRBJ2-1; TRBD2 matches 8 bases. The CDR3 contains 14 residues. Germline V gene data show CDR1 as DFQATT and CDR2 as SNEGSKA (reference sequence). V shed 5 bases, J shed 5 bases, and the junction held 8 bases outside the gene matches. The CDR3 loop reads CSALPGLGDNEQFF. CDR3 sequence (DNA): TGCAGTGCTTTACCGGGACTAGGGGACAATGAGCAGTTCTTC.

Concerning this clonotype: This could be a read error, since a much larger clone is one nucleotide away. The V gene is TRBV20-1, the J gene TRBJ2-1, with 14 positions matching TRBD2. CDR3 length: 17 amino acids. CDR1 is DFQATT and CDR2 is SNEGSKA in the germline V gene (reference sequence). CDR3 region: CSAPGLAGASSHNEQFF. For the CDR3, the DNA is TGCAGTGCTCCGGGACTAGCGGGAGCGTCCTCCCACAATGAGCAGTTCTTC.

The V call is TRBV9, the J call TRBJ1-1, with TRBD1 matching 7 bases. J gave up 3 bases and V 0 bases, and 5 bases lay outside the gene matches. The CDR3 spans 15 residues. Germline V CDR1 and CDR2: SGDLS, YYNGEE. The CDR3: CASSVGEGADTEAFF. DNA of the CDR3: TGTGCCAGCAGCGTAGGGGAGGGGGCAGACACTGAAGCTTTCTTT.